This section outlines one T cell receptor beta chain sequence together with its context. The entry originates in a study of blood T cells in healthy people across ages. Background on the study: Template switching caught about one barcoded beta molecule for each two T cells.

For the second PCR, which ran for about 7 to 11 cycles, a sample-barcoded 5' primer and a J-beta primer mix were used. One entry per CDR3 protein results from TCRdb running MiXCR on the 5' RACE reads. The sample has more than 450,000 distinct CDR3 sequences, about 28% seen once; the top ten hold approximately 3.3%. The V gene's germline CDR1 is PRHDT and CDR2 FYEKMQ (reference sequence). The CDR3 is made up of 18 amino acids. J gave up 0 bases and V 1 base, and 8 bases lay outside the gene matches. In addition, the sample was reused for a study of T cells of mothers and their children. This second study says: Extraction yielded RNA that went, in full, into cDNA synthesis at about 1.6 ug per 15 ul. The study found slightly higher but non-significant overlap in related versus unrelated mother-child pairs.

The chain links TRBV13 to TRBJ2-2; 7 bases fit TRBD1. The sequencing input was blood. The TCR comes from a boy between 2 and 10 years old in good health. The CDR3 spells CASSLVGRQGANTGELFF. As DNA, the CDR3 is TGTGCCAGCAGCTTAGTAGGTCGGCAGGGGGCGAACACCGGGGAGCTGTTTTTT.